The 11 T cell receptor beta chains listed next were all sequenced from one sample in a study of shared clonotypes between healthy human individuals. CD45RO-negative, CCR7-selected cells formed the naive CD8 fraction, which excluded terminally differentiated effector memory CD45RA+ cells. Here immunoSEQ multiplex PCR was the method, and the copy in TCRdb shows in-frame clones only, minus some. The sample yields around 1.9 million clones, 85% to 95% seen once. Sequenced sample: naive CD8+ T cells from PBMCs. All receptors come from a man aged 18 to 35 in good health. Some clones in this sample may be carry-over from other donors' samples.

This rearrangement joins TRBV29-1 to TRBJ2-1; TRBD1 agrees at 9 bases. The CDR3 has 14 amino acids. Germline V gives CDR1 SQVTM, CDR2 ANQGSEA. The V segment lost 4 bases and the J segment 1 base; nucleotides outside the gene matches: 2. Written as DNA, the CDR3 is TGCAGCGTTGGCGGGACAGGGTCCTACAATGAGCAGTTCTTC. It specifies CSVGGTGSYNEQFF.

This clone has just one count. The V and J genes are TRBV6-9 and TRBJ2-1; D possibly corresponds to TRBD1 (6 bases). Trimming pared 2 bases from V and 4 bases from J, leaving 15 bases between. Germline CDR1 reads MNHGY; CDR2 reads SVAAGI. The CDR3 has 16 residues. CDR3 sequence: CASSYPQGLFYNEQFF. Written as DNA, the CDR3 is TGTGCCAGCAGTTATCCTCAGGGGCTCTTTTACAATGAGCAGTTCTTC.

In nucleotides, the CDR3 is TGTGCCAGCAGCCCCTACCCCGCAGCCTACGAGCAGTACTTC. Amino acid sequence: CASSPYPAAYEQYF. J is TRBJ2-7 and V is TRBV9; D not resolved. The CDR3 is 14 amino acids. In germline, CDR1 is SGDLS, CDR2 YYNGEE. V shed 4 bases and J shed 2 bases, with 13 bases lying between them. Full variable domain (outside the CDR3, taken from reference TRBV9 and TRBJ2-7): DSGVTQTPKHLITATGQRVTLRCSPRSGDLSVYWYQQSLDQGLQFLIQYYNGEERAKGNILERFSAQQFPDLHSELNLSSLELGDSALYFCASSPYPAAYEQYFGPGTRLTVT.

The chain is built from TRBV27 and TRBJ2-1; D is uncertain. The V gene lost 5 bases and the J gene lost 1 base, with 12 bases spanning the gap. The CDR3 sequence is 15 residues long. Germline values: CDR1 MNHEY, CDR2 SMNVEV (reference sequence). The CDR3 sequence is CASSPLGGSYNEQFF. CDR3 bases: TGTGCCAGCAGTCCCCTCGGCGGTTCCTACAATGAGCAGTTCTTC.

V is TRBV30 and J is TRBJ2-7; 8 bases are a match to TRBD1. Per germline, CDR1 GTSNPN and CDR2 SVGIG (reference sequence). This CDR3 has 14 residues. With V trimmed by 2 bases and J by 5 bases, 8 bases remained unmatched. Here the CDR3 DNA reads TGTGCCTGGAGTCCACTGGACAGGGTACACGAGCAGTACTTC. Protein product: CAWSPLDRVHEQYF. The whole variable domain, remainder taken from reference TRBV30 and TRBJ2-7, is SQTIHQWPATLVQPVGSPLSLECTVEGTSNPNLYWYRQAAGRGLQLLFYSVGIGQISSEVPQNLSASRPQDRQFILSSKKLLLSDSGFYLCAWSPLDRVHEQYFGPGTRLTVT.

This clone was seen once. This rearrangement joins TRBV27 to TRBJ2-3, with 9 bases that match TRBD2. The V gene's germline CDR1 is MNHEY and CDR2 SMNVEV (reference sequence). CDR3 length: 18 amino acids. V lost 7 bases and J lost 5; bases outside the gene matches: 19. CDR3 coding DNA: TGTGCCAGCAACGGACTGACGGTTAGCGGGAGAGTCATAGATACGCAGTATTTT. This sequence encodes CASNGLTVSGRVIDTQYF.

This chain joins TRBV2 and TRBJ2-3, with 7 bases fitting TRBD1. Germline V gene data show CDR1 as SNHLY and CDR2 as FYNNEI. The trim removed 6 bases at V and 3 bases at J, leaving 6 bases unmatched. CDR3 length: 14 residues. The CDR3 DNA reads as TGTGCCAGCAGGGGGGACAGAAATACAGATACGCAGTATTTT. This translates into CASRGDRNTDTQYF.

The chain joins TRBV5-1 to TRBJ2-3; 7 bases are a match to TRBD2. The CDR3 totals 16 residues. The ends lost 0 bases at V and 3 bases at J; junction bases unmatched: 7. Germline CDR1 is SGHRS and CDR2 is YFSETQ. CDR3 protein: CASSLVSAGSTDTQYF. The CDR3 DNA reads as TGCGCCAGCAGCTTGGTCTCAGCGGGAAGTACAGATACGCAGTATTTT.

The genes are TRBV5-1 and TRBJ2-7; 13 bases match TRBD2. Trimming at V came to 4 bases and at J to 4 bases, leaving 11 bases not matched to a gene. CDR1 and CDR2 (germline): SGHRS, YFSETQ. The CDR3 has 17 amino acids. The CDR3: CASSPPGLAGVWYEQYF. The CDR3 DNA sequence: TGCGCCAGCAGCCCCCCCGGACTAGCGGGAGTATGGTACGAGCAGTACTTC.

The chain uses TRBV5-1 and TRBJ2-1; 10 bases map to TRBD2. The ends lost 4 bases at V and 9 bases at J; junction bases unmatched: 13. The CDR3 runs 16 residues. Germline lookup yields CDR1 SGHRS and CDR2 YFSETQ. CDR3 amino acids: CASSPAASGRAGEQFF. As DNA, the CDR3 is TGCGCCAGCAGCCCGGCGGCCAGCGGGAGGGCCGGTGAGCAGTTCTTC. The complete variable domain, with remaining parts taken from reference TRBV5-1 and TRBJ2-1, reads KAGVTQTPRYLIKTRGQQVTLSCSPISGHRSVSWYQQTPGQGLQFLFEYFSETQRNKGNFPGRFSGRQFSNSRSEMNVSTLELGDSALYLCASSPAASGRAGEQFFGPGTRLTVL.

This clone appeared a single time. The V call is TRBV29-1, the J call TRBJ2-1; D gene unclear. The germline gives CDR1 SQVTM, CDR2 ANQGSEA. V dropped 7 bases and J dropped 4 bases, with 20 bases sitting between them. This CDR3 comprises 15 residues. The CDR3 reads CSATLPRGAYNEQFF. The CDR3 coding sequence is TGCAGCGCCACGCTCCCGCGAGGTGCTTACAATGAGCAGTTCTTC.